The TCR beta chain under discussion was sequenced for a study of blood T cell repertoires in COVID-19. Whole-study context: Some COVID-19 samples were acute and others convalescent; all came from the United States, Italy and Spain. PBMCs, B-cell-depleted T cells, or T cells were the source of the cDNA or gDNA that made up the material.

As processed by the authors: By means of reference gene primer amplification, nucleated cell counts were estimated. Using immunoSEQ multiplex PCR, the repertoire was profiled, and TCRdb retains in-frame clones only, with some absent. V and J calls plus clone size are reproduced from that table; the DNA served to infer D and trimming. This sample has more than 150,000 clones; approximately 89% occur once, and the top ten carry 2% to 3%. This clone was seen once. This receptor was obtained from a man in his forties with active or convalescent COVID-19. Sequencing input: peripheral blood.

CDR3 protein: CASSVLLIPEAFF. CDR3 in DNA: TGTGCCAGCAGTGTTTTACTGATCCCTGAAGCTTTCTTT. The V and J genes are TRBV2 and TRBJ1-1; D unresolved. Germline V gene sequence: CDR1 SNHLY, CDR2 FYNNEI. The V end lost 4 bases, the J end lost 6 bases, and 12 bases lay between the germline ends. The length of the CDR3 is 13 residues.